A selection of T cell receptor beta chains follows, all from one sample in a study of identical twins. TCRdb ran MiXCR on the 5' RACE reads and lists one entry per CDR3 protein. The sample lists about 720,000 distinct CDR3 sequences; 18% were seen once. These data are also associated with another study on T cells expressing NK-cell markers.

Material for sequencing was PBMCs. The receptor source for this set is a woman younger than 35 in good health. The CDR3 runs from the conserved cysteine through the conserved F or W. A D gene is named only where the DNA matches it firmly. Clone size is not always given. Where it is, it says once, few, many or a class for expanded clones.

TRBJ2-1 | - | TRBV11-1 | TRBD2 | CASSITRGIAGVSYNEQFF | TGTGCCAGCAGCATCACCAGGGGTATAGCGGGGGTGTCCTACAATGAGCAGTTCTTC
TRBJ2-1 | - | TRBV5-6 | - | CASSLQLSSYNEQFF | TGTGCCAGCAGCTTGCAACTAAGCTCCTACAATGAGCAGTTCTTC
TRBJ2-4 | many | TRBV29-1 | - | CSGVLESRRNIQYF | TGCAGCGGGGTCTTGGAAAGTAGGCGAAACATTCAGTACTTC
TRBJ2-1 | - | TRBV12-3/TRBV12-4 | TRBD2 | CASSLRGGHNEQFF | TGTGCCAGCAGTTTGCGGGGGGGTCACAATGAGCAGTTCTTC
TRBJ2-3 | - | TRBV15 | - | CATRESGAVADTQYF | TGTGCCACCAGGGAAAGCGGTGCGGTCGCAGATACGCAGTATTTT
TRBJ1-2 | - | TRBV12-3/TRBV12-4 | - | CASVRDNYGYTF | TGTGCCAGCGTACGGGATAACTATGGCTACACCTTC
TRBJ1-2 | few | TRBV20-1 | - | CSARDNRAGGYTF | TGCAGTGCTCGAGACAACAGGGCGGGGGGCTACACCTTC
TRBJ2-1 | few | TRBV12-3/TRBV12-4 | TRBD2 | CASSLWLAGNNEQFF | TGTGCCAGCAGTTTATGGCTAGCGGGGAACAATGAGCAGTTCTTC
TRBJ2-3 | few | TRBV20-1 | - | CSARGGVFDTQYF | TGCAGTGCTAGAGGGGGGGTTTTTGATACGCAGTATTTT
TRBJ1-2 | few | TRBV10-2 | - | CASSDPGGPSNYGYTF | TGCGCCAGCAGTGATCCGGGGGGACCCTCTAACTATGGCTACACCTTC
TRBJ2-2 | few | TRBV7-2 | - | CASSLRAITGELFF | TGTGCCAGCAGCTTAAGGGCAATCACCGGGGAGCTGTTTTTT
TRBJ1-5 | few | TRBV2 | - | CASRYDGPQHF | TGTGCCAGCAGGTATGATGGGCCCCAGCATTTT
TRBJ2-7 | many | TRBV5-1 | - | CASSLDGSYEQYF | TGTGCCAGCAGTTTAGATGGGTCCTACGAGCAGTACTTC
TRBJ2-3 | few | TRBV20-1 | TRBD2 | CSARKETSGTDTQYF | TGCAGTGCTAGAAAGGAGACTAGCGGGACAGATACGCAGTATTTT
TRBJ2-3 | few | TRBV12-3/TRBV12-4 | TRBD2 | CASSFTGGGDTQYF | TGTGCCAGCAGTTTTACGGGGGGGGGAGATACGCAGTATTTT
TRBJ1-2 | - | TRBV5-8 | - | CASSAEIRFGGGYTF | TGTGCCAGCAGCGCCGAAATCCGGTTTGGAGGTGGCTACACCTTC
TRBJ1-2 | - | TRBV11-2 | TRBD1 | CASSSLRTGAYGYTF | TGTGCCAGCAGCTCTCTGAGGACAGGCGCATATGGCTACACCTTC
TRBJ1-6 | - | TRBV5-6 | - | CASSSAGIGSPLHF | TGTGCCAGCAGTTCCGCAGGGATTGGCTCACCCCTCCACTTT
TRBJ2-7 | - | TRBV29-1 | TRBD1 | CSVADRGIYEQYF | TGCAGCGTTGCGGACAGGGGGATCTACGAGCAGTACTTC
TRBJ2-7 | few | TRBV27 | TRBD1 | CASSLGTGGNEQYF | TGTGCCAGCAGCTTGGGGACAGGGGGGAACGAGCAGTACTTC
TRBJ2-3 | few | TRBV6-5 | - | CASSYPRVMGTDTQYF | TGTGCCAGCAGTTATCCCCGCGTAATGGGCACAGATACGCAGTATTTT
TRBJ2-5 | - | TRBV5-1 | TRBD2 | CASSPGVLAGEETQYF | TGCGCCAGCAGCCCGGGTGTATTAGCGGGGGAAGAGACCCAGTACTTC
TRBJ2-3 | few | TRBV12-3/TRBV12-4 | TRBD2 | CASASLAVSTDTQYF | TGTGCCAGCGCCTCACTAGCGGTTTCCACAGATACGCAGTATTTT
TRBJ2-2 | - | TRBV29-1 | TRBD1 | CSVEIRDRVTGELFF | TGCAGCGTTGAAATCCGGGACAGGGTCACCGGGGAGCTGTTTTTT
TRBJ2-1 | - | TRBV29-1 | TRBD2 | CSAVREAGGFSSYNEQFF | TGCAGCGCCGTAAGGGAAGCGGGGGGTTTCTCCTCCTACAATGAGCAGTTCTTC
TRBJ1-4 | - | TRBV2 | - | CASSGDFNEKLFF | TGTGCCAGCAGTGGGGACTTCAATGAAAAACTGTTTTTT
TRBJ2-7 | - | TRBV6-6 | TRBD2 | CASSSGLVYEQYF | TGTGCCAGCAGTTCCGGACTAGTATACGAGCAGTACTTC
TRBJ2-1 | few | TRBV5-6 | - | CASSLGGVAQFF | TGTGCCAGCAGCTTGGGGGGAGTAGCGCAGTTCTTC
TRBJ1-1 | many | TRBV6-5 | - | CASSTTNTEAFF | TGTGCCAGCAGTACGACTAACACTGAAGCTTTCTTT
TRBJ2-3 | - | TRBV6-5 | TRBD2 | CASSYSSGGVDTQYF | TGTGCCAGCAGTTACTCGTCGGGAGGGGTAGATACGCAGTATTTT
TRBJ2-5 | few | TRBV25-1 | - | CASSEVRLQAETQYF | TGTGCCAGCAGCGAGGTCCGCCTTCAAGCGGAGACCCAGTACTTC
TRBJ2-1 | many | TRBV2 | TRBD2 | CASSEGLAGPNEQFF | TGTGCCAGCAGTGAGGGACTAGCGGGGCCCAATGAGCAGTTCTTC
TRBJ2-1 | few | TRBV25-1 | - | CASSDPGGPQHEQFF | TGTGCCAGCAGTGATCCCGGGGGCCCCCAACATGAGCAGTTCTTC
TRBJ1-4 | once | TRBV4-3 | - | CASSQAGAAEKLFF | TGCGCCAGCAGCCAAGCGGGAGCCGCGGAAAAACTGTTTTTT
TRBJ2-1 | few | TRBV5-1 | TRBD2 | CASSYYSSGDEQFF | TGCGCCAGCAGCTACTACTCTAGCGGGGATGAGCAGTTCTTC
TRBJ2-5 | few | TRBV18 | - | CASSAGQQETQYF | TGTGCCAGCTCGGCAGGACAGCAAGAGACCCAGTACTTC
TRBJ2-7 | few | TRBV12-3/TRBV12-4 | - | CASSFDGRTGSYEQYF | TGTGCCAGCAGTTTTGATGGGAGGACAGGATCCTACGAGCAGTACTTC
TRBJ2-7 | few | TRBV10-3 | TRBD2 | CAIRAGTRGYEQYF | TGTGCCATCAGGGCCGGGACTAGAGGTTACGAGCAGTACTTC
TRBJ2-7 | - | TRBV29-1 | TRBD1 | CSVAKRPGQDLHPEQYF | TGCAGCGTTGCGAAAAGACCGGGACAGGACCTTCATCCCGAGCAGTACTTC